This T cell receptor (beta chain) came from a study of regulatory T cells in long-lasting Graves disease. General study findings and limits: The TCR repertoire of persistent Graves' patients was less diverse than that of newly diagnosed ones. Few sampled subjects may have lowered accuracy.

There are 16 residues in the CDR3. CDR1 is MNHEY, CDR2 SVGAGI, per germline. V gave up 0 bases and J gave up 0 bases, with 9 bases separating them. Sequencing libraries for TCR beta were prepared with iRepertoire HTBI primers and Arm-PCR of CDR3 regions. Per the original methods: Sample data revealed approximately 62 TRBV and 12 to 15 TRBJ segments. TCRdb ran MiXCR on the multiplex PCR reads and lists one entry per CDR3 protein. Here the V and J calls rest on TCRdb's processing, not on the authors' analysis. The sample has roughly 500,000 distinct CDR3 sequences; around 21% are singletons. A remark on this clonotype: Its antigen is not known.

Time point denoted: persistent/refractory GD, antithyroid drugs over 5 years with positive TRAb. The TCR library was made from RNA extracted from PBMCs. The patients included were those that came from an endocrinology department in Xi'an, China. Specimen: peripheral blood mononuclear cells (PBMCs), collected when the disease was refractory, from a patient treated with antithyroid drugs. This TCR was sampled from a female donor with Graves disease. The chain carries TRBV6-5 and TRBJ1-3; TRBD1 is a possible D gene (5 bases). CDR3 bases: TGTGCCAGCAGTTACTCCAGGGCTTCCTCTGGAAACACCATATATTTT. The encoded protein is CASSYSRASSGNTIYF.